This T cell receptor (beta chain) emerged from a study of T cell responses to AZD1222 COVID-19 vaccine. TCRdb's table, derived via immunoSEQ multiplex PCR, lists solely in-frame clones and lacks some. The sample contains approximately 130,000 clones, roughly 86% of which appear only once. Overall study results and limits: Baseline antibody screening turned up just a handful of seropositive AZD1222 recipients. Donors skewed white British and female; clonal diversity was possibly underestimated. Among spike-specific TCRs, nearly half reportedly target unmutated variant regions.

Concerning this clone itself: Its antigen is unknown.

CDR3 length: 13 amino acids. V lost 5 bases to trimming and J lost 6 bases, with 13 bases between them. CDR1 is GTSNPN, CDR2 SVGIG, per germline (reference sequence). The clonotype was recovered from an adult who received the AZD1222 COVID-19 vaccine. The chain joins TRBV30 to TRBJ1-4, with D possibly TRBD1 on 6 matching bases. The sequenced sample was peripheral blood, obtained 28 days after the second AZD1222 dose. The CDR3 is CAWGQQGYEKLFF. For the CDR3, the DNA is TGTGCCTGGGGTCAACAGGGTTATGAAAAACTGTTTTTT.